The 15 T cell receptor beta chains below all came from one sample that was sequenced in a study of early T cells in non-severe SARS-CoV-2 infection. MiXCR, applied by TCRdb to the 5' RACE reads, yields one record per CDR3 protein. The table shows some 38,000 distinct CDR3 sequences, with approximately 5.3% occurring only once. Sequencing was carried out using whole blood. All receptors derive from an adult who was a healthcare worker with PCR-confirmed SARS-CoV-2 infection or an uninfected control (not recorded which).

As concerns this clonotype: It is likely a read error, because the conserved phenylalanine at the end of the CDR3 is missing. The chain employs TRBV10-3 and TRBJ2-7; D tentatively fits TRBD1 or TRBD2 (6 bases each). Germline V CDR1 and CDR2: ENHRY, SYGVKD. The germline V and J ends were trimmed by 3 bases and 3 bases, with 12 bases remaining between them. This CDR3 contains 14 residues. The CDR3 region is CAISDQGTYYEQYY. The CDR3 DNA sequence: TGTGCCATCAGTGATCAGGGGACTTACTACGAGCAGTACTAC.

At least ten counts were recorded for this clonotype. V gene TRBV5-1 combines with J gene TRBJ2-1; D may be TRBD2 (5 bases). With 0 bases removed from V and 0 bases from J, the gap between germline ends came to 10 bases. The CDR3 runs to 16 residues. Per the germline V gene, CDR1 is SGHRS and CDR2 is YFSETQ. The CDR3 sequence: CASSLVSESSYNEQFF. The CDR3 coding sequence is TGCGCCAGCAGCTTGGTTAGCGAGAGCTCCTACAATGAGCAGTTCTTC.

This clonotype was seen ten or more times. The rearrangement links TRBV5-1 to TRBJ2-5, with D tentatively TRBD1 or TRBD2 (5 bases each). Germline assignment: CDR1 SGHRS and CDR2 YFSETQ. V lost 2 bases, J lost 1 base, and 9 bases lay in between. There are 14 residues in the CDR3. DNA for the CDR3: TGCGCCAGCAGCTTACAGAGGGGCCAAGAGACCCAGTACTTC. It encodes CASSLQRGQETQYF.

This clonotype was seen ten or more times. This chain uses TRBV9 with TRBJ1-1; no definite D call. In germline, CDR1 is SGDLS, CDR2 YYNGEE. The V and J ends lost 0 bases and 8 bases respectively, with 8 bases between them. CDR3 length: 12 amino acids. CDR3 sequence reads: CASSVEGREAFF. The CDR3 DNA reads TGTGCCAGCAGCGTAGAGGGCAGGGAAGCTTTCTTT.

In regard to this clonotype: This may come from a read error, since a much larger clone is one base off. The chain couples TRBV7-9 to TRBJ2-2, with D possibly being TRBD1 (6 bases). Germline CDR1 is SEHNR and CDR2 is FQNEAQ (reference sequence). The CDR3 spans 14 residues. Here the CDR3 reads CASSPWTDTGEPFF. DNA of the CDR3: TGTGCCAGCAGCCCCTGGACAGACACCGGGGAGCCGTTTTTT.

This clonotype was picked up many times. The V gene is TRBV18, the J gene TRBJ2-3; no firm D call. This CDR3 spans 13 amino acids. V was trimmed by 0 bases and J by 5 bases, leaving 6 bases between them. Germline V gives CDR1 KGHSH, CDR2 LQKENI. This chain's CDR3 is CASSPPSLDTQYF. CDR3 DNA sequence: TGTGCCAGCTCACCACCAAGTCTAGATACGCAGTATTTT.

The DNA for the CDR3 is TGCGCCAGCAGCTCGGGACAGGTGACCACCGGGGAGCTGTTTTTT. Amino acid sequence: CASSSGQVTTGELFF. V is TRBV5-1 and J is TRBJ2-2; 8 bases match TRBD1. This CDR3 comprises 15 residues. CDR1 and CDR2 from the germline V gene are SGHRS and YFSETQ. V shed 3 bases, J shed 4 bases, and the junction held 5 bases outside the gene matches.

This clonotype showed up just a few times. The V and J genes are TRBV10-1 and TRBJ2-7; D is unclear. This CDR3 contains 12 residues. V lost 6 bases and J lost 3, with 9 bases in between. Germline CDR1 reads WNHNN; CDR2 reads SYGVQD (reference sequence). The CDR3 nucleotides read TGCGCCAGCAGCCCGGACGGCTACGAGCAGTACTTC. This translates into CASSPDGYEQYF.

Only a few counts were recorded for this clonotype. The chain combines TRBV10-3 with TRBJ2-5, with no clear D. CDR1 and CDR2 (germline): ENHRY, SYGVKD. The V end lost 0 bases, the J end lost 3 bases, and 2 bases lay between the germline ends. This CDR3 comprises 12 residues. CDR3 DNA: TGTGCCATCAGTGAGTCGAAAGAGACCCAGTACTTC. Its translation is CAISESKETQYF.

This clonotype was counted at least ten times. The chain links TRBV20-1 to TRBJ2-1; either TRBD1 or TRBD2 may fit D (5 bases each). Germline V gives CDR1 DFQATT, CDR2 SNEGSKA (reference sequence). Trimming shortened V by 3 bases and J by 8 bases, and 11 bases separated the two germline ends. The CDR3 has 12 residues. DNA of the CDR3: TGCAGTGCTAGTAGGGGCGGGCATGAGCAGTTCTTC. It translates to CSASRGGHEQFF.

This clonotype appeared many times. The V and J genes are TRBV20-1 and TRBJ2-1; D gene ambiguous. Germline CDR1 is DFQATT and CDR2 is SNEGSKA (reference sequence). CDR3 size: 14 residues. The ends were cut back, 3 bases at V and 0 bases at J, with 9 bases in the middle. CDR3 bases: TGCAGTGCTAGGAAGGGTAGCTCCTACAATGAGCAGTTCTTC. Its translation is CSARKGSSYNEQFF.

The sample holds many counts of this clonotype. V usage is TRBV19 and J usage is TRBJ1-5, with D uncertain. Trimming took 5 bases from V and 2 from J, leaving 4 bases between them. Germline V gene sequence: CDR1 LNHDA, CDR2 SQIVND (reference sequence). This CDR3 spans 12 amino acids. The CDR3 spells CASSYGNQPQHF. In DNA form, the CDR3 reads TGTGCCAGTAGTTACGGCAATCAGCCCCAGCATTTT.

This clonotype was seen at least ten times. The CDR3 here is CASSLGVGVGKNIQYF. Written as DNA, the CDR3 is TGTGCCAGCAGCCTAGGGGTTGGCGTTGGCAAAAACATTCAGTACTTC. The chain carries TRBV11-2 and TRBJ2-4, with D tentatively TRBD1 (5 bases). The CDR3 loop spans 16 amino acids. In germline, CDR1 is SGHAT, CDR2 FQNNGV. The V end was cut by 5 bases, the J end by 3 bases, with 17 bases between.

Many counts were recorded for this clonotype. V and J are TRBV28 and TRBJ2-7; a weak D match, TRBD1 (5 bases). CDR1 MDHEN and CDR2 SYDVKM come from the germline V gene. Trimming shortened V by 6 bases and J by 2 bases, and 14 bases separated the two germline ends. This CDR3 spans 14 amino acids. The CDR3 spells CASSDRSLTYEQYF. The CDR3 DNA reads as TGTGCCAGCAGCGACAGAAGTCTTACCTACGAGCAGTACTTC.

Many counts were recorded for this clonotype. The CDR3 bases are TGCGCCAGCAGCTTGGTTGTCAGGGTCACAGATACGCAGTATTTT. Encoded protein: CASSLVVRVTDTQYF. This sequence joins TRBV5-1 and TRBJ2-3; D might be TRBD1 (5 bases). The CDR3 consists of 15 residues. V lost 0 bases and J lost 2, with 10 bases in between. Germline values: CDR1 SGHRS, CDR2 YFSETQ.